The 24 T cell receptor beta chains listed next were all sequenced from one sample in a study of CD8+ T cells in alopecia areata. In each case, RNA was isolated and then reverse transcribed into cDNA as the sequencing template. Only in-frame clones appear in the TCRdb table, and some are missing; sequencing was by immunoSEQ multiplex PCR. Of about 4,200 clones in the sample, more than 60% were seen once. What was sequenced was skin. The receptors derive from a human donor in good health.

The rearrangement links TRBV28 to TRBJ1-1, with a possible D match to TRBD1 (5 bases). Trimming shortened V by 3 bases and J by 2 bases, and 22 bases separated the two germline ends. The CDR3 covers 18 residues. Germline CDR1 reads MDHEN; CDR2 reads SYDVKM. CDR3 protein: CASSLGKGLRSGNTEAFF. CDR3 bases: TGTGCCAGCAGTTTGGGGAAGGGGCTTCGGTCGGGTAACACTGAAGCTTTCTTT.

This chain joins TRBV7-6 and TRBJ2-1; TRBD2 matches 9 bases. Trimming took 4 bases from V and 5 from J; bases not matched to a gene: 3. The CDR3 spans 14 residues. Germline values: CDR1 SGHVS, CDR2 FNYEAQ. In nucleotides, the CDR3 is TGTGCCAGCAGCTGGGGGACTAGCAACAATGAGCAGTTCTTC. It translates to CASSWGTSNNEQFF.

The chain's CDR3 is CSAGQGGPYEQYF. In DNA form, the CDR3 reads TGCAGCGCGGGACAGGGGGGGCCCTACGAGCAGTACTTC. V gene TRBV29-1 combines with J gene TRBJ2-7, with TRBD1 identical over 11 bases. CDR1 SQVTM and CDR2 ANQGSEA come from the germline V gene. The CDR3 contains 13 residues. V shed 7 bases and J 2 bases; nucleotides not matched to a gene: 4.

The rearrangement uses TRBV2 and TRBJ2-1; possible D gene TRBD2, 5 bases. CDR3 length equals 19 residues. The germline V gene encodes CDR1 SNHLY and CDR2 FYNNEI. V was pared by 1 base and J by 2 bases, with 21 bases between. The CDR3 DNA follows: TGTGCCAGCAGTGAAGGAAGCCCTTCTTCTGGACTGCCCTACAATGAGCAGTTCTTC. It yields the protein CASSEGSPSSGLPYNEQFF.

The rearrangement uses TRBV29-1 and TRBJ2-1, with D hard to call. This CDR3 has 14 amino acids. Germline V gene sequence: CDR1 SQVTM, CDR2 ANQGSEA. V lost 1 base to trimming and J lost 6 bases, with 13 bases between them. The CDR3 DNA sequence: TGCAGCGTTGAAGGCGAGAACGTATTCAATGAGCAGTTCTTC. Protein: CSVEGENVFNEQFF.

The V and J genes are TRBV7-4 and TRBJ1-2; D may be TRBD1 (5 bases). V lost 5 bases and J 0 bases, leaving 22 bases between the germline ends. The CDR3 loop spans 18 amino acids. From germline, CDR1 is SGHVT and CDR2 SQSDAQ. DNA of the CDR3: TGTGCCAGCAGCCCGAGGGATCAAATAGACAGAGCTAACTATGGCTACACCTTC. Translated: CASSPRDQIDRANYGYTF.

The chain links TRBV5-5 to TRBJ1-1; D may be TRBD1 (5 bases). Deletions cut 4 bases from V and 8 bases from J, with 12 bases between. Per germline, CDR1 SGHKS and CDR2 YYEKEE (reference sequence). This CDR3 has 12 amino acids. CDR3 region: CASSLGVVEAFF. In nucleotides, the CDR3 is TGTGCCAGCAGCCTGGGGGTGGTGGAAGCTTTCTTT.

This clone was picked up a small number of times. The chain combines TRBV28 with TRBJ2-1; D is perhaps TRBD2 (5 bases). V lost 6 bases to trimming and J lost 0 bases, with 12 bases between them. This CDR3 has 15 residues. Germline CDR1 MDHEN, CDR2 SYDVKM. CDR3 residues: CASSEGLSSYNEQFF. In DNA form, the CDR3 reads TGTGCCAGCAGCGAGGGCCTGAGCTCCTACAATGAGCAGTTCTTC.

The V call is TRBV28, the J call TRBJ2-3; 11 bases match TRBD2. The germline gives CDR1 MDHEN, CDR2 SYDVKM. Unmatched junction bases numbered 7, after V lost 5 bases and J lost 3 bases. The CDR3 totals 16 residues. In DNA, the CDR3 is TGTGCCAGCAGTCCAGTAGCGGGAGGGCCGACAGATACGCAGTATTTT. This translates into CASSPVAGGPTDTQYF.

V is TRBV6-6 and J is TRBJ2-5, with TRBD1 matching over 8 bases. Germline CDR1 and CDR2: MNHNY and SVGAGI (reference sequence). The V gene end was trimmed by 8 bases and the J gene end by 5 bases; junction bases not matched to a gene: 7. There are 13 residues in the CDR3. The CDR3 DNA reads TGTGCCAGCGGGACAGGAAGGGCTGAGACCCAGTACTTC. Its translation is CASGTGRAETQYF.

CDR3 in amino acids: CSAGTGAGDTQYF. The DNA of the CDR3 is TGCAGCGCCGGGACAGGGGCAGGAGATACGCAGTATTTT. The chain couples TRBV29-1 to TRBJ2-3, with 10 bases matching TRBD1. There are 13 residues in the CDR3. V shed 7 bases, J shed 5 bases, and the junction held 6 bases outside the gene matches. CDR1 is SQVTM, CDR2 ANQGSEA, per germline.

The chain joins TRBV30 to TRBJ1-5; TRBD1 might be the D (5 bases). This CDR3 has 13 residues. Deletions cut 0 bases from V and 6 bases from J, with 9 bases between. The germline V gene has CDR1 GTSNPN and CDR2 SVGIG (reference sequence). The CDR3 DNA sequence: TGTGCCTGGAGTGTAAGGGGTAGTCAGCCCCAGCATTTT. As protein: CAWSVRGSQPQHF.

The rearrangement links TRBV5-6 to TRBJ1-3; D call uncertain. Germline CDR1 reads SGHDT; CDR2 reads YYEEEE. The CDR3 has 14 amino acids. CDR3 in DNA: TGTGGAACCTCAATTCGGGATGCCGGAAACACCATATATTTT. It translates to CGTSIRDAGNTIYF.

This clone was counted a few times. This chain joins TRBV15 and TRBJ1-3; D gene unclear. Germline CDR1 is LNHNV and CDR2 is YYDKDF (reference sequence). Trimming cost V 7 bases and J 0 bases, with 7 bases left between them. This CDR3 contains 13 residues. The CDR3 DNA is TGTGCCACCAAGCTGAGCTCTGGAAACACCATATATTTT. It encodes CATKLSSGNTIYF.

The chain carries TRBV6-5 and TRBJ2-7; possible D gene TRBD2, 6 bases. Germline CDR1 and CDR2: MNHEY and SVGAGI. The CDR3 extends over 15 amino acids. V was trimmed by 4 bases and J by 1 base, leaving 14 bases between them. CDR3 nucleotide sequence: TGTGCCAGCAGTTTCGAAGCGGGCATATCCTACGAGCAGTACTTC. Translation: CASSFEAGISYEQYF.

This chain uses TRBV14 with TRBJ2-7; 8 bases are shared with TRBD2. CDR3 length: 15 residues. Unmatched junction bases numbered 9, after V lost 4 bases and J lost 4 bases. Looked up from germline, CDR1 is SGHDN and CDR2 is FVKESK. The chain's CDR3 is CASSRGREVSYEQYF. The CDR3 DNA reads TGTGCCAGCAGCCGGGGGCGGGAGGTTTCATACGAGCAGTACTTC.

The gene calls are TRBV10-3 and TRBJ2-5; no firm D call. Matching the DNA end better, TRBJ2-7 makes the J call doubtful. The CDR3 is 13 residues long. In germline, CDR1 is ENHRY, CDR2 SYGVKD. CDR3 region: CAISESGPYEQYF. The CDR3 DNA reads TGTGCCATCAGTGAGTCGGGTCCCTACGAGCAGTACTTC.

This clone was found a few times. The genes are TRBV29-1 and TRBJ2-3; 8 bases are a match to TRBD2. V trimming: 4 bases; J trimming: 5 bases; junction bases outside the gene matches: 5. Germline V gene lookup returns CDR1 SQVTM and CDR2 ANQGSEA. The CDR3 is 13 residues long. CDR3 in DNA: TGCAGCGTTGCGTCTACTAGCGGAGATACGCAGTATTTT. It encodes CSVASTSGDTQYF.

The rearrangement links TRBV19 to TRBJ1-1, with 7 bases matching TRBD1. With V trimmed by 3 bases and J by 0 bases, 4 bases remained unmatched. Per germline, CDR1 LNHDA and CDR2 SQIVND (reference sequence). The CDR3 is made up of 15 amino acids. CDR3 residues: CASSMEGALNTEAFF. CDR3 nucleotides: TGTGCCAGTAGTATGGAGGGGGCTTTGAACACTGAAGCTTTCTTT.

Judged by abundance, this clone is large (0.1 to 1%). The rearrangement uses TRBV4-1 and TRBJ2-4; D possibly corresponds to TRBD1 (5 bases). CDR3 length: 16 amino acids. The germline V and J ends were trimmed by 0 bases and 0 bases, with 9 bases remaining between them. CDR1 MGHRA and CDR2 YSYEKL come from the germline V gene. The CDR3 DNA sequence: TGCGCCAGCAGCCAAGACAGGGCCCTAGCCAAAAACATTCAGTACTTC. It is translated as CASSQDRALAKNIQYF.

V usage is TRBV9 and J usage is TRBJ1-2; D remains ambiguous. V lost 0 bases, J lost 4 bases, and 7 bases lay in between. This CDR3 is built from 13 residues. The germline gives CDR1 SGDLS, CDR2 YYNGEE. DNA for the CDR3: TGTGCCAGCAGCGTAGAACTGAGCTATGGCTACACCTTC. The encoded protein is CASSVELSYGYTF.

This clone was counted only a few times. The chain is built from TRBV7-6 and TRBJ2-1; TRBD2 agrees at 9 bases. The germline CDR1 and CDR2 sequences are SGHVS and FNYEAQ. The CDR3 sequence is 15 residues long. With 2 bases clipped from V and 9 bases from J, the junction kept 8 bases outside the gene matches. CDR3 nucleotides: TGTGCCAGCAGCTTATATGCGGGAGGGCCGAGTGAGCAGTTCTTC. Encoded protein: CASSLYAGGPSEQFF.

V usage is TRBV19 and J usage is TRBJ2-1, with 12 bases lining up with TRBD2. V was clipped by 5 bases and J by 14 bases; unmatched bases: 7. CDR1 is LNHDA, CDR2 SQIVND, per germline (reference sequence). The CDR3 is made up of 13 amino acids. The DNA of the CDR3 is TGTGCCAGTAGTGTTCGACTAGCGGGAGATAAGTTCTTC. Translation: CASSVRLAGDKFF.

The rearrangement uses TRBV4-1 and TRBJ2-2; D could derive from TRBD1 or TRBD2 (7 bases each). The CDR3 has 17 amino acids. The germline V gene has CDR1 MGHRA and CDR2 YSYEKL. Trimming cost V 0 bases and J 4 bases, with 15 bases left between them. CDR3 sequence (DNA): TGCGCCAGCAGCCAAGATCAGGGGGGAGGGTCCACCGGGGAGCTGTTTTTT. It codes for CASSQDQGGGSTGELFF.